The entry below gives a single T cell receptor (beta chain) sequence along with its context. Antigen: not known. This sample is drawn from a study of T cells after yellow fever vaccination. Study findings and constraints: Post-booster samples contained most primary-vaccination clones (more than 95% CD4, around 89% CD8).

The CDR3 loop spans 15 amino acids. CDR1 and CDR2 from the germline V gene are DFQATT and SNEGSKA (reference sequence). Trimming cost V 6 bases and J 3 bases; bases outside gene matches: 4. TCRdb independently ran MiXCR on the 5' RACE reads; one entry per CDR3 protein. The top ten hold around 1% of the sample, which has about 210,000 distinct CDR3 sequences, approximately 6.3% seen once. The sequences come from CD4+ T cells sorted from PBMCs, collected on the day of the yellow fever booster vaccination. This chain connects TRBV20-1 to TRBJ1-6; 11 bases map to TRBD1. The sequence was collected from a man aged 25 to 40 who received the YFV17D yellow fever vaccine. CDR3 protein: CSAWDRGYYNSPLHF. CDR3 coding DNA: TGCAGTGCATGGGACAGGGGGTACTATAATTCACCCCTCCACTTT.